This TCR beta chain was sequenced during a study of shared clonotypes between healthy human individuals (dated by TCRdb to about 2020). For the wider study: A few men and a couple of women, aged 18 to 49 years, made up the cohort. For each donor, CD4 naive and CD4 memory were each run on three plates, CD8 naive on two plates, and CD8 memory on one plate. To estimate repertoire size and how much clonotypes are shared between individuals, the study performed deep sequencing of blood TCR repertoires from about 5 healthy adults. Different laboratories and diverse techniques were used to prepare libraries and sequence TCR repertoires, to increase sequencing depth and limit assay-specific biases. Leukapheresis yielded between about 0.8 and 9.5 billion PBMCs per donor. General conclusions and limits of the study: Across several donors, about 5% of naive CD4, roughly 3.3% of naive CD8, 2% to 2.5% of memory CD4, and over 0.35% of memory CD8 clonotypes were shared. Rarefaction of sorted-subset datasets indicated incomplete sequencing despite the large sequencing depth. Sampling was restricted to blood, and TCR repertoires in tissues likely differ from the TCR repertoires found in blood. Based on pairwise subsampling, the degree of clonotype sharing among donors was expected to be affected by sequencing depth. Clonotypes shared by all four sorted-subset donors showed higher generation probabilities than non-shared clonotypes. The genetic and exposure-history diversity represented was limited by the small number of donors. Naive subsets generally had larger estimated clonotype richness than memory subsets did.

Points on this clone: Its specific antigen is unknown. Base qualities are missing; no much larger clone stands one base away.

The germline ends are 10 bases apart after V is trimmed by 3 bases and J by 4 bases. The CDR3 measures 14 amino acids from cysteine to phenylalanine. The read is trimmed to its CDR3 DNA, 42 bases read in frame from base 1. The germline V gene encodes CDR1 SGHTA and CDR2 FQGNSA. Using the deep immunoSEQ assay, multiplex PCR amplified TCR CDR3 regions from genomic DNA. Genomic DNA extracted from each cell subset was distributed evenly over all wells of several immunoSEQ 96-well plates, and each plate served as one replicate. For sorted subsets, approximately 0.2 ug of genomic DNA, equivalent to around 29,000 T cell genomes, went into each replicate PCR. Purified libraries were quantified with a Qubit 3.0 fluorometer, sized on a Bioanalyzer 2100, and re-quantified with the KAPA Library Quantification kit. Every immunoSEQ 96-well plate was sequenced on a dedicated single-read 150-cycle Illumina NextSeq 550 flow cell. The published analysis was carried out like this. Because the immunoSEQ output held only junctional sequences and lacked quality scores, the filtering could not match the filtering applied to full-length reads. Sequences were annotated with PyIR, a Python wrapper for IgBLAST v1.9, using IMGT germline references to assign V/J genes and CDR3. Reads were filtered out if the reads had weak V/J assignments (E-value above 1e-6), no CDR3, stop codons, out-of-frame junctions, or ambiguous translated residues. A V3J clonotype was defined by an identical inferred V gene, J gene, and CDR3 amino acid sequence. The percentage overlap between two repertoires was calculated by dividing the number of shared unique clonotypes by the size of the smaller repertoire. Three approaches were used to assess repertoire richness: RTK rarefaction, the Chao1 estimator, and Recon v2.1 estimates of unobserved clonotypes. OLGA was used to compute generation probabilities for all TCRbeta clonotypes that the gDNA method yielded from several donors. The table was pulled from immuneACCESS by TCRdb, which kept in-frame rearrangements only. Such tables lose some clones; where checked, under half of the loss comes from unresolved V genes, and the rest has no known cause. The V and J calls and clone size were taken over from that table, and D and trimming were inferred from the DNA. A total of about 2 million clones appear in this sample, just under 95% of them only once. The top ten clones comprise 1.2% of the sample.

For the CD8 naive samples, CD45RO-negative cells were positively selected for CCR7, yielding a CD45RA+CCR7+ population from which TemRA cells were excluded. Healthy HIV-negative adults with no recently reported acute infections or vaccinations were included as donors. Only Caucasian adults living in Nashville, Tennessee, USA were represented among the donors. Blood was obtained by leukapheresis, after which PBMCs were separated by Ficoll-Histopaque density gradient centrifugation and cryopreserved in liquid nitrogen vapor phase. Purity and quantity of every magnetically sorted T cell population were checked by analytical flow cytometry. Genomic DNA was isolated from each sorted fraction and quantified by UV absorbance on a Nanodrop 2000c.

The chain is encoded by TRBV7-2 joined to TRBJ2-1; a tentative D call is TRBD2 (6 bases match). The receptor comes from a young man in good health. Sequencing was performed on naive CD8+ T cells sorted from blood. The cell subset or site tag for this specimen amounts to: CD45RA+CCR7+. The bases are TGTGCCAGCAGCTTTGCTAGCGAGTACAATGAGCAGTTCTTC. Translated, this gives CASSFASEYNEQFF. Here the CDR3 is joined to the reference TRBV7-2 and TRBJ2-1 genes, and the full variable domain is: GAGVSQSPSNKVTEKGKDVELRCDPISGHTALYWYRQSLGQGLEFLIYFQGNSAPDKSGLPSDRFSAERTGGSVSTLTIQRTQQEDSAVYLCASSFASEYNEQFFGPGTRLTVL.